This T cell receptor beta chain originates from a study of shared clonotypes between healthy human individuals. Germline loops: CDR1 SGDLS, CDR2 YYNGEE. V dropped 4 bases and J dropped 5; count of bases not matched to a gene: 8. This CDR3 is built from 15 residues. Profiling relied on immunoSEQ multiplex PCR, and the TCRdb table lists in-frame clones only, not all of them. The sample gives a few million clones, approximately 95% of which show up once; under 0.45% is in the top ten. The material sequenced was naive CD4+ T cells from PBMCs. Subset denoted: CD45RA+ positively selected. This chain joins TRBV9 and TRBJ2-5; 10 nucleotides match TRBD1. This TCR was recovered from a man between 18 and 29 years old in good health. Some clones in this sample may be carry-over from other donors' samples. In nucleotides, the CDR3 is TGTGCCAGCAGCACCGGACAGGGGGTAGGGGAGACCCAGTACTTC. Encoded protein: CASSTGQGVGETQYF.